This record concerns one T cell receptor (beta chain) sequence. Its antigen is as yet unknown. The sample is drawn from a study of radiotherapy plus CTLA-4 blockade in lung cancer. Study at large: Patients showed objective responses in about 20% of cases, and disease control was achieved by about 31%. Study findings and constraints: How blood T cell clones changed early, along with interferon-beta, reportedly forecast response best. Following radiotherapy plus ipilimumab, tumor-derived TCR clones expanded in the blood.

Generated by immunoSEQ multiplex PCR, the TCRdb table keeps only in-frame clones and is missing some. The sample holds over 80,000 clones, under 90% seen once. CDR1 and CDR2 (germline): SGHVS, FNYEAQ. Trimming removed 0 bases from V and 5 bases from J, with 13 bases in between. This CDR3 spans 15 amino acids. Patients with chemo-refractory metastatic non-small-cell lung cancer received focal radiation plus CTLA-4 blockade with ipilimumab. The source material was peripheral blood, sampled from a patient treated with radiotherapy plus ipilimumab. The clonotype originates from a human donor with non-small cell lung cancer who had stable disease on radiotherapy plus ipilimumab. This chain links TRBV7-6 with TRBJ2-5; D gene unclear. CDR3 sequence: CASSLAMGQGETQYF. CDR3 sequence (DNA): TGTGCCAGCAGCTTAGCGATGGGTCAAGGGGAGACCCAGTACTTC.